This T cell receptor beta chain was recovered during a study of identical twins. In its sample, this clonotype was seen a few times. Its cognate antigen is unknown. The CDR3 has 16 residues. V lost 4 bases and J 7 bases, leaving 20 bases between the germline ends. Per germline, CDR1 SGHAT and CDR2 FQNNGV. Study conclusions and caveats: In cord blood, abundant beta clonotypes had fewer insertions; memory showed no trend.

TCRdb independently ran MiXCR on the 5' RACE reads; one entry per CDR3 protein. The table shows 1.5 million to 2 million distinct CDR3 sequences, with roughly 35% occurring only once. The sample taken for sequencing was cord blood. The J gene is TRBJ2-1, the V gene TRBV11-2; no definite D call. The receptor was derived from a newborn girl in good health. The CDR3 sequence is CASSSGPTRLGNEQFF. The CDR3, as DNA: TGTGCCAGCAGCTCTGGACCAACTCGGTTAGGGAATGAGCAGTTCTTC.